One and the same sample provided the 18 T cell receptor beta chains below, sequenced in a study of blood T cell repertoires in COVID-19. Data came from immunoSEQ multiplex PCR; TCRdb stores just in-frame clones and leaves some out. This table has approximately 200,000 clones, more than 70% appearing once. Input material: peripheral blood. The receptors were gathered from a woman aged 60-70 years with acute or convalescent COVID-19.

The genes are TRBV29-1 and TRBJ1-6; no clear D gene. The germline V gene has CDR1 SQVTM and CDR2 ANQGSEA. The germline V and J ends were trimmed by 8 bases and 4 bases, with 12 bases remaining between them. The CDR3 runs to 13 residues. The CDR3 DNA is TGCAGCTGCCGGGTCTCATATAATTCACCCCTCCACTTT. This codes for CSCRVSYNSPLHF.

The CDR3, as DNA: TGTGCCACCAGCACCGCTAGCGCCCCCTACGAGCAGTACTTC. It is translated as CATSTASAPYEQYF. The V gene is TRBV24-1, the J gene TRBJ2-7; D might be TRBD2 (6 bases). This CDR3 comprises 14 residues. CDR1 is KGHDR, CDR2 SFDVKD, per germline. Trimming took off 7 bases at V and 2 bases at J, with 14 bases between the two ends.

This chain connects TRBV18 to TRBJ1-5; 7 bases line up with TRBD1. Germline V CDR1 and CDR2: KGHSH, LQKENI. The J segment lost 4 bases and the V segment lost 4 bases, leaving 4 bases of the junction unmatched. CDR3 length equals 14 residues. The CDR3 bases are TGTGCCAGCTCACTCCAGGGGGAAAATCAGCCCCAGCATTTT. Its protein product is CASSLQGENQPQHF.

The genes are TRBV7-8 and TRBJ2-2; 11 bases fit TRBD2. After removal of 2 bases from V and 0 bases from J, the junction contained 11 bases not matched to a gene. The CDR3 extends over 20 amino acids. CDR1 and CDR2 from the germline V gene are SGHVS and FQNEAQ. The CDR3: CASSLRSLAGGIANTGELFF. The CDR3 DNA is TGTGCCAGCAGCTTACGGTCGCTAGCGGGGGGTATCGCGAACACCGGGGAGCTGTTTTTT.

The rearrangement uses TRBV19 and TRBJ2-1, with TRBD2 identical over 14 bases. The CDR3 consists of 18 residues. Losses at the gene ends were 4 bases for V and 1 base for J; bases not matched to a gene: 6. Germline CDR1 LNHDA, CDR2 SQIVND (reference sequence). The CDR3 DNA sequence: TGTGCCAGTAGTAGACTAGCGGGGGGGCCAAAATCCTACAATGAGCAGTTCTTC. Translated: CASSRLAGGPKSYNEQFF. The whole variable domain, filled in from reference TRBV19 and TRBJ2-1, reads DGGITQSPKYLFRKEGQNVTLSCEQNLNHDAMYWYRQDPGQGLRLIYYSQIVNDFQKGDIAEGYSVSREKKESFPLTVTSAQKNPTAFYLCASSRLAGGPKSYNEQFFGPGTRLTVL.

This rearrangement joins TRBV6-6 to TRBJ1-1; D not certain. V lost 0 bases to trimming and J lost 3 bases, with 5 bases between them. This CDR3 region has 13 residues. The germline gives CDR1 MNHNY, CDR2 SVGAGI (reference sequence). The CDR3 protein is CASSYSEDTEAFF. The CDR3 bases are TGTGCCAGCAGTTACTCGGAGGACACTGAAGCTTTCTTT.

The rearrangement links TRBV4-1 to TRBJ2-3; tentatively, D is TRBD1 (5 bases). V lost 1 base and J lost 4, with 12 bases in between. Germline V lookup: CDR1 MGHRA, CDR2 YSYEKL. This CDR3 comprises 15 residues. CDR3 region: CASSQGYQGADTQYF. The CDR3 nucleotides are TGCGCCAGCAGCCAAGGGTACCAGGGTGCAGATACGCAGTATTTT.

The V gene is TRBV5-1, the J gene TRBJ1-5, with D tentatively TRBD1 (6 bases). CDR1 is SGHRS and CDR2 is YFSETQ in the germline V gene. Trimming took off 0 bases at V and 4 bases at J, with 8 bases between the two ends. The CDR3 runs to 14 residues. The CDR3 region is CASSLGTANQPQHF. The CDR3 DNA reads as TGCGCCAGCAGCTTGGGGACAGCAAATCAGCCCCAGCATTTT.

V is TRBV12-3 or TRBV12-4 and J is TRBJ1-1; TRBD1 aligns across 9 bases. There are 13 residues in the CDR3. Trimming removed 5 bases from V and 3 bases from J; junction bases left unmatched: 1. The CDR3 region is CASSGQGYTEAFF. The CDR3 nucleotides read TGTGCCAGCAGTGGACAGGGGTACACTGAAGCTTTCTTT.

In its sample, this clone was seen a few times. The chain combines TRBV5-1 with TRBJ2-3; TRBD2 is a possible D gene (5 bases). The CDR3 is 14 residues long. Trimming took off 6 bases at V and 0 bases at J, with 11 bases between the two ends. The V gene's germline CDR1 is SGHRS and CDR2 YFSETQ. The CDR3 is CASTWTGSTDTQYF. The CDR3 DNA follows: TGCGCCAGCACCTGGACTGGGAGCACAGATACGCAGTATTTT.

This clone is a singleton in its sample. The rearrangement links TRBV7-9 to TRBJ1-2; TRBD1 agrees at 8 bases. V lost 5 bases, J lost 4 bases, and 3 bases stayed unmatched. CDR1 is SEHNR, CDR2 FQNEAQ, per germline (reference sequence). The CDR3 is made up of 13 amino acids. The CDR3 is CASSRDRSYGYTF. In DNA, the CDR3 is TGTGCCAGCAGCCGGGACAGGTCCTATGGCTACACCTTC.

This clone was seen a single time. The V gene is TRBV5-1, the J gene TRBJ2-3, with a tentative D call TRBD1 (5 bases). Trimming left V 0 bases short and J 1 base short, with 6 bases between. Germline V CDR1 and CDR2: SGHRS, YFSETQ. The CDR3 covers 14 residues. DNA of the CDR3: TGCGCCAGCAGCTTGGAGGGGCGCACAGATACGCAGTATTTT. It encodes CASSLEGRTDTQYF.

The chain recombines TRBV9 with TRBJ2-7; the D is unclear. The germline gives CDR1 SGDLS, CDR2 YYNGEE. The CDR3 loop spans 14 amino acids. Trimming cost V 0 bases and J 1 base, with 8 bases left between them. CDR3 residues: CASSVEVGSYEQYF. The CDR3 bases are TGTGCCAGCAGCGTAGAAGTCGGTTCCTACGAGCAGTACTTC.

The rearrangement joins TRBV19 to TRBJ1-5, with 9 nucleotides matching TRBD1. Germline V gene sequence: CDR1 LNHDA, CDR2 SQIVND (reference sequence). The CDR3 runs to 16 residues. V lost 4 bases and J lost 0; bases outside the gene matches: 4. The CDR3 bases are TGTGCCAGTAGTACACTACAGGGGGCTAGCAATCAGCCCCAGCATTTT. It codes for CASSTLQGASNQPQHF.

This sequence joins TRBV7-9 and TRBJ2-1; tentative D call: TRBD1 (5 bases). The V end lost 1 base, the J end lost 1 base, and 11 bases lay between the germline ends. The length of the CDR3 is 16 residues. The V gene's germline CDR1 is SEHNR and CDR2 FQNEAQ (reference sequence). For the CDR3, the DNA is TGTGCCAGCAGCTTAGAGGCCCAGGGATCCTACAATGAGCAGTTCTTC. Encoded protein: CASSLEAQGSYNEQFF.

The CDR3 region has the DNA TGTGCCAGCAGCTCGGGTTCACCCCTCCACTTT. Translating gives CASSSGSPLHF. This chain links TRBV3-1 (or the pseudogene TRBV3-2) with TRBJ1-6; no clear D. The germline gives CDR1 LGHDT, CDR2 YNNKEL (reference sequence). V was cut by 5 bases and J by 9 bases, with 5 bases left in between. This CDR3 has 11 amino acids.

This chain connects TRBV4-2 to TRBJ1-2; D not resolved. The CDR3 totals 15 residues. V was cut by 2 bases and J by 0 bases, with 10 bases left in between. Germline V gives CDR1 LGHNA, CDR2 YNFKEQ. CDR3 nucleotide sequence: TGTGCCAGCAGCCAATCCAGTCCTGCTAACTATGGCTACACCTTC. Translation gives CASSQSSPANYGYTF.

This chain joins TRBV5-6 and TRBJ2-7; D unclear. V lost 1 base and J lost 1, with 12 bases in between. The CDR3 runs 15 residues. CDR1 and CDR2 (germline): SGHDT, YYEEEE. CDR3 nucleotide sequence: TGTGCCAGCAGCTTGAATCAGGCGTGGTCCTACGAGCAGTACTTC. Amino acids: CASSLNQAWSYEQYF.